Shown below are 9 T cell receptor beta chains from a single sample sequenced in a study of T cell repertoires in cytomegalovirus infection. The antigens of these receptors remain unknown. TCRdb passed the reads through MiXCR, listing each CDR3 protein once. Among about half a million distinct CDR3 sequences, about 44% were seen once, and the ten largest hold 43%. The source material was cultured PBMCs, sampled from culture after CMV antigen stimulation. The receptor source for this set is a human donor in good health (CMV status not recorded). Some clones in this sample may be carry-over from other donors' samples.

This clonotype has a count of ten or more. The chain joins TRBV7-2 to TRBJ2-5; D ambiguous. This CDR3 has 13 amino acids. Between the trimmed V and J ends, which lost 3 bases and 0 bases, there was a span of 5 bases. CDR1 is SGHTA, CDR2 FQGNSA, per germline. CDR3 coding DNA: TGTGCCAGCAGCTTCGGACACCAAGAGACCCAGTACTTC. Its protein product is CASSFGHQETQYF.

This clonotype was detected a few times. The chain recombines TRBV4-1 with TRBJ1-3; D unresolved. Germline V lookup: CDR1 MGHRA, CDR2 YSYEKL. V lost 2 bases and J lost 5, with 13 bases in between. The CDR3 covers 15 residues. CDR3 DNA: TGCGCCAGCAGCCAACAGATGGTGGGTCGAAACACCATATATTTT. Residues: CASSQQMVGRNTIYF.

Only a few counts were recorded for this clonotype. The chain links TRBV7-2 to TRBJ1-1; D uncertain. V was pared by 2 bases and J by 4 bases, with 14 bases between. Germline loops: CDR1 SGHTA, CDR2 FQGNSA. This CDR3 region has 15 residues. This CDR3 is CASSLIGTGVTEAFF. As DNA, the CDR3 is TGTGCCAGCAGCTTAATTGGCACCGGTGTCACTGAAGCTTTCTTT.

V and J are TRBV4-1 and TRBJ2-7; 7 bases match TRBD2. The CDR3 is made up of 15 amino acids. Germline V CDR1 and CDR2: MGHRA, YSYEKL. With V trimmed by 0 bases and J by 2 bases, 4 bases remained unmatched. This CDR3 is CASSQEWGGTYEQYF. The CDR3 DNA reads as TGCGCCAGCAGCCAAGAGTGGGGGGGGACCTACGAGCAGTACTTC.

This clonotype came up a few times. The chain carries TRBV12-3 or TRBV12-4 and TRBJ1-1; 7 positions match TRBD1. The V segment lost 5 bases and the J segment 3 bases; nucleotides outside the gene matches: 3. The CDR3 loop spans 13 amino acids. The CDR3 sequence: CASSTGQYTEAFF. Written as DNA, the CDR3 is TGTGCCAGCAGTACGGGACAGTACACTGAAGCTTTCTTT.

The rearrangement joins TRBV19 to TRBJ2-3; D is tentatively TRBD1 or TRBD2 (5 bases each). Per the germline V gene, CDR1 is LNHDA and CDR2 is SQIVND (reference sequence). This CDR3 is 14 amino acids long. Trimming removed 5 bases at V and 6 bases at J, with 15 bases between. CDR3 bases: TGTGCCAGTAGTGGGGGACGAAGCGGCGATACGCAGTATTTT. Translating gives CASSGGRSGDTQYF.

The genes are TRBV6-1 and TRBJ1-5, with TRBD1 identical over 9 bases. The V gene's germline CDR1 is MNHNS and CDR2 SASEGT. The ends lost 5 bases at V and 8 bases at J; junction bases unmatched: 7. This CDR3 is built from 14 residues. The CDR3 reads CASSNYDRGEPQHF. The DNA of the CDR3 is TGTGCCAGCAGTAACTATGACAGGGGGGAGCCCCAGCATTTT.

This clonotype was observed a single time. The DNA of the CDR3 is TGTGCCAGCGGGACACTCAGGGATGGGGATGGCTACACCTTC. Protein product: CASGTLRDGDGYTF. The V gene is TRBV25-1, the J gene TRBJ1-2; a possible D gene is TRBD1 (6 bases). The CDR3 totals 14 residues. The ends were cut back, 8 bases at V and 6 bases at J, with 19 bases in the middle. Germline-derived CDR1 and CDR2 are MGHDK and SYGVNS.

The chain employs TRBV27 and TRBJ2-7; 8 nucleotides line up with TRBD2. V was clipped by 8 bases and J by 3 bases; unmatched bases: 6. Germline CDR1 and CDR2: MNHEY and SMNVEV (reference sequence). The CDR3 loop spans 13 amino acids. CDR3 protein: CASGSGALYEQYF. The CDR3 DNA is TGTGCCAGCGGTAGCGGGGCACTCTACGAGCAGTACTTC.